This TCR beta chain was retrieved from a study of identical twins. Trimming removed 1 base from V and 4 bases from J, with 14 bases in between. Germline values: CDR1 LGHNA, CDR2 YSLEER. This CDR3 contains 15 residues. In its sample, this clonotype was seen many times. Its antigen is not known. Study-level findings and limits: Models underpredicted monozygotic twin sharing of out-of-frame TCR alpha. Those out-of-frame alpha sequences shared by twins showed an excess of low generation probability.

TCRdb passed the 5' RACE reads through MiXCR, listing each CDR3 protein once. The sample includes approximately 690,000 distinct CDR3 sequences, 5.5% to 6.5% of them seen just once. The sequencing input was naive T cells sorted from blood. The chain recombines TRBV4-3 with TRBJ2-7, with D possibly matching TRBD1 (8 bases). The receptor comes from a young man in good health. This CDR3 reads CASSQAQGGQYEQYF. The CDR3 coding sequence is TGCGCCAGCAGCCAAGCACAGGGGGGGCAATACGAGCAGTACTTC.